What follows are 4 T cell receptor beta chains derived from one specimen sequenced in a study of Graves' ophthalmopathy and Graves' hyperthyroidism. Amplification of the TCR beta CDR3 regions used RNA transcripts (as template). First-round RT-PCR with HTBI primers preceded a second-round multiplex PCR. TCRdb processed the multiplex PCR reads anew with MiXCR; each CDR3 protein has one entry. The table has 680,000 or so distinct CDR3 sequences, approximately 22% seen once. Source material: peripheral blood. These TCRs come from a woman aged 18-35 years with stable Graves' hyperthyroidism. Some clones in this sample may be carry-over from other donors' samples.

This chain joins TRBV19 and TRBJ1-5; no clear D. Trimming pared 2 bases from V and 2 bases from J, leaving 10 bases between. The germline CDR1 and CDR2 sequences are LNHDA and SQIVND (reference sequence). The CDR3 consists of 15 residues. The CDR3 DNA is TGTGCCAGTAGTATACGTGGGTCGGGCAATCAGCCCCAGCATTTT. Protein sequence: CASSIRGSGNQPQHF. The variable domain in full, with the rest retrieved from reference TRBV19 and TRBJ1-5, is DGGITQSPKYLFRKEGQNVTLSCEQNLNHDAMYWYRQDPGQGLRLIYYSQIVNDFQKGDIAEGYSVSREKKESFPLTVTSAQKNPTAFYLCASSIRGSGNQPQHFGDGTRLSIL.

This clonotype was detected ten times or more. The V and J genes are TRBV7-6 and TRBJ2-3; D not resolved. Germline V gives CDR1 SGHVS, CDR2 FNYEAQ. Trimming cost V 5 bases and J 4 bases, with 13 bases left between them. This CDR3 contains 14 residues. CDR3 nucleotides: TGTGCCAGCAGCGCATATTTTGGGTCAGATACGCAGTATTTT. It translates to CASSAYFGSDTQYF.

This clonotype was detected many times. This rearrangement joins TRBV10-3 to TRBJ1-2; 12 bases fit TRBD1. This CDR3 is 14 amino acids long. The germline gives CDR1 ENHRY, CDR2 SYGVKD. The ends lost 6 bases at V and 7 bases at J; junction bases unmatched: 6. CDR3 in DNA: TGTGCCATCAGGGGGACAGGGGGCAAAAGTGGCTACACCTTC. It encodes CAIRGTGGKSGYTF.

This clonotype was detected many times. V is TRBV7-8 and J is TRBJ2-5; 7 nucleotides align to TRBD2. V shed 5 bases and J 2 bases; nucleotides not matched to a gene: 5. The CDR3 has 14 residues. The germline V gene has CDR1 SGHVS and CDR2 FQNEAQ. CDR3 residues: CASSGGRIQETQYF. In DNA, the CDR3 is TGTGCCAGCAGCGGCGGGAGAATTCAAGAGACCCAGTACTTC.